These 29 T cell receptor beta chains were all obtained from the same sample, sequenced in a study of response to subunit inactivated influenza vaccine (dated by TCRdb to between 2017 and 2018). Library preparation employed RT-PCR. These reads were obtained on an Illumina HiSeq 2500. TCRdb handled the public reads itself, with Q25 trimming in fastp and clone calling in MiXCR, and kept productive beta chains. Each entry merges the rows of one CDR3 protein and shows their most common DNA and genes. This sample is represented by about 830,000 distinct CDR3 sequences; about 18% of them were singletons. The ten largest make up about a tenth of the sample. The sequenced sample was PBMCs from blood, obtained more than 4 days after vaccination. The receptors were sampled from a man aged 50 to 59 who received an inactivated influenza vaccine. Donor details come from another sample of the same person, matched by shared clones.

This clonotype turned up a few times. The chain couples TRBV4-3 to TRBJ1-1, with a weak D call TRBD1 (6 bases). The CDR3 is 16 amino acids. Germline CDR1 LGHNA, CDR2 YSLEER. V lost 0 bases and J 5 bases, leaving 16 bases between the germline ends. The CDR3 is CASSQDWTEGRTEAFF. In DNA form, the CDR3 reads TGCGCCAGCAGCCAAGATTGGACAGAAGGGAGAACTGAAGCTTTCTTT.

The chain uses TRBV20-1 and TRBJ2-5, with TRBD2 as a possible D gene (5 bases). V shed 1 base and J shed 5 bases, with 23 bases lying between them. The CDR3 spans 17 residues. In germline, CDR1 is DFQATT, CDR2 SNEGSKA (reference sequence). This CDR3 reads CSARGGQAFPRGETQYF. CDR3 DNA: TGCAGTGCTAGAGGAGGGCAGGCCTTCCCGCGAGGGGAGACCCAGTACTTC.

This clonotype was recorded many times. The V call is TRBV6-1, the J call TRBJ1-2; D call uncertain. The CDR3 extends over 15 amino acids. The germline V and J ends were trimmed by 5 bases and 4 bases, with 17 bases remaining between them. Looked up from germline, CDR1 is MNHNS and CDR2 is SASEGT. CDR3 in amino acids: CASSKPPGRFYGYTF. The CDR3 nucleotides are TGTGCCAGCAGTAAACCCCCGGGTCGATTCTATGGCTACACCTTC.

This chain links TRBV5-1 with TRBJ2-2, with D perhaps matching TRBD2 (5 bases). V was cut by 5 bases and J by 0 bases, with 8 bases left in between. The germline V gene has CDR1 SGHRS and CDR2 YFSETQ. CDR3 length: 14 amino acids. The CDR3 DNA follows: TGCGCCAGCAGTGCTAGCACGAACACCGGGGAGCTGTTTTTT. It specifies CASSASTNTGELFF.

This clonotype was seen more than once but under ten times. The chain uses TRBV2 and TRBJ2-3, with TRBD2 matching over 11 bases. Germline assignment: CDR1 SNHLY and CDR2 FYNNEI. V dropped 1 base and J dropped 8; count of bases not matched to a gene: 11. The CDR3 loop spans 17 amino acids. CDR3 sequence (DNA): TGTGCCAGCAGTGAAGATATAGGACTAGCGGGCCTTGGTACGCAGTATTTT. Translating gives CASSEDIGLAGLGTQYF. Using reference TRBV2 and TRBJ2-3 for the parts outside the CDR3, the full variable domain is EPEVTQTPSHQVTQMGQEVILRCVPISNHLYFYWYRQILGQKVEFLVSFYNNEISEKSEIFDDQFSVERPDGSNFTLKIRSTKLEDSAMYFCASSEDIGLAGLGTQYFGPGTRLTVL.

The CDR3 spells CSATRDNTGLEQYF. The CDR3, as DNA: TGCAGTGCTACCCGAGATAATACGGGACTCGAGCAGTACTTC. The genes are TRBV20-1 and TRBJ2-7; a weak D match, TRBD2 (6 bases). Trimming stripped 4 bases from V and 6 bases from J, with 19 bases between. The CDR3 contains 14 residues. The germline V gene has CDR1 DFQATT and CDR2 SNEGSKA (reference sequence).

This clonotype has ten or more counts. The gene calls are TRBV20-1 and TRBJ2-7, with 10 bases identical to TRBD1. Germline V gene lookup returns CDR1 DFQATT and CDR2 SNEGSKA (reference sequence). The CDR3 totals 15 residues. V lost 0 bases to trimming and J lost 5 bases; unmatched junction nucleotides: 7. The CDR3 DNA sequence: TGCAGTGCTAGAGATAGGGACAGGGGAATCCACGAGCAGTACTTC. Translating gives CSARDRDRGIHEQYF.

The chain joins TRBV29-1 to TRBJ2-3; D perhaps matches TRBD1 (6 bases). V was clipped by 8 bases and J by 2 bases, with 14 bases between them. The CDR3 totals 13 residues. Germline V CDR1 and CDR2: SQVTM, ANQGSEA. The CDR3 here is CSSLGQVTDTQYF. DNA for the CDR3: TGCAGCTCCCTGGGACAAGTCACAGATACGCAGTATTTT.

The rearrangement links TRBV3-1 to TRBJ2-1; 11 bases are a match to TRBD2. After removal of 3 bases from V and 9 bases from J, the junction contained 7 bases not matched to a gene. CDR3 size: 15 residues. Looked up from germline, CDR1 is LGHDT and CDR2 is YNNKEL (reference sequence). CDR3 amino acids: CASSQGSSGGGEQFF. The CDR3 nucleotides are TGTGCCAGCAGCCAGGGCAGTAGCGGGGGGGGTGAGCAGTTCTTC.

This clonotype was seen a handful of times. The chain uses TRBV4-3 and TRBJ1-2; no definite D call. This CDR3 spans 12 amino acids. V gave up 5 bases and J gave up 8 bases, with 12 bases separating them. The germline gives CDR1 LGHNA, CDR2 YSLEER. Here the CDR3 reads CASSVKGSGYTF. The CDR3 DNA sequence: TGCGCCAGCAGCGTCAAAGGGTCGGGCTACACCTTC.

The rearrangement uses TRBV20-1 and TRBJ2-5; D is possibly TRBD2 (5 bases). Trimming left V 2 bases short and J 5 bases short, with 12 bases between. The CDR3 sequence is 13 residues long. CDR1 is DFQATT, CDR2 SNEGSKA, per germline (reference sequence). CDR3: CSARFGDGETQYF. The CDR3 coding sequence is TGCAGTGCTAGATTCGGGGATGGGGAGACCCAGTACTTC.

V and J are TRBV6-5 and TRBJ1-6; possible D gene TRBD1, 5 bases. The germline V gene has CDR1 MNHEY and CDR2 SVGAGI. This CDR3 comprises 14 residues. Trimming removed 2 bases from V and 6 bases from J, with 8 bases in between. CDR3 region: CASSYGGSNSPLHF. The CDR3 region has the DNA TGTGCCAGCAGTTACGGGGGGAGTAATTCACCCCTCCACTTT.

On this clonotype: A single base separates this from a much larger clone, so it may be a read error. This rearrangement joins TRBV6-5 to TRBJ1-5, with D perhaps TRBD1 (5 bases). The germline V gene encodes CDR1 MNHEY and CDR2 SVGAGI. This CDR3 region has 14 residues. V was cut by 4 bases and J by 1 base, with 8 bases left in between. Written as DNA, the CDR3 is TGTGCCAGCAGTTCCAGGGAGAGCAATCAGCCCCAGCATTTT. Translation gives CASSSRESNQPQHF.

V gene TRBV29-1 combines with J gene TRBJ2-5; possibly TRBD2 for D (5 bases). Deletions cut 0 bases from V and 1 base from J, with 9 bases between. Germline CDR1 reads SQVTM; CDR2 reads ANQGSEA. The CDR3 loop spans 14 amino acids. In DNA form, the CDR3 reads TGCAGCGTTGAAGACATCGGGGTCCAAGAGACCCAGTACTTC. Amino acids: CSVEDIGVQETQYF.

CDR3 sequence: CASSEAVGGRETQYF. The CDR3 DNA is TGTGCCAGCAGTGAAGCGGTGGGGGGACGAGAGACCCAGTACTTC. V and J are TRBV6-1 and TRBJ2-5; D might be TRBD2 (6 bases). The V gene lost 0 bases and the J gene lost 4 bases, with 12 bases spanning the gap. CDR3 length: 15 residues. Germline CDR1 and CDR2: MNHNS and SASEGT.

The J gene is TRBJ2-7, the V gene TRBV20-1; D is possibly TRBD1 (5 bases). CDR3 length: 13 amino acids. The V end was cut by 5 bases, the J end by 5 bases, with 16 bases between. Germline-derived CDR1 and CDR2 are DFQATT and SNEGSKA (reference sequence). The CDR3 here is CSASQAGWDEQYF. The CDR3 coding sequence is TGCAGTGCTTCACAGGCAGGGTGGGACGAGCAGTACTTC.

The gene calls are TRBV28 and TRBJ1-2; no reliable D call. The length of the CDR3 is 12 residues. Between the trimmed V and J ends, which lost 7 bases and 5 bases, there was a span of 11 bases. Germline assignment: CDR1 MDHEN and CDR2 SYDVKM. The CDR3 region has the DNA TGTGCCAGCACCCAAGCGGGATATGGCTACACCTTC. It specifies CASTQAGYGYTF.

This clonotype was seen a handful of times. The genes are TRBV10-2 and TRBJ2-1; 11 bases map to TRBD2. Germline lookup yields CDR1 WSHSY and CDR2 SAAADI. V lost 3 bases, J lost 2 bases, and 3 bases stayed unmatched. The CDR3 consists of 16 residues. The CDR3 loop reads CASSELAGGAYNEQFF. The CDR3 DNA is TGCGCCAGCAGTGAATTAGCGGGAGGGGCCTACAATGAGCAGTTCTTC.

The chain couples TRBV20-1 to TRBJ2-5, with 9 bases lining up with TRBD2. Germline values: CDR1 DFQATT, CDR2 SNEGSKA (reference sequence). After removal of 0 bases from V and 4 bases from J, the junction contained 3 bases not matched to a gene. This CDR3 is built from 14 residues. CDR3 sequence (DNA): TGCAGTGCTAGAGATGCGGGGGGGCCAGAGACCCAGTACTTC. Translated, it gives CSARDAGGPETQYF.

The V gene is TRBV28, the J gene TRBJ2-2; 12 bases are a match to TRBD1. V shed 3 bases and J 7 bases; nucleotides not matched to a gene: 6. Germline values: CDR1 MDHEN, CDR2 SYDVKM. The CDR3 has 16 amino acids. DNA for the CDR3: TGTGCCAGCAGTTTTTCCGGGACAGGGGGCATCGGGGAGCTGTTTTTT. Residues: CASSFSGTGGIGELFF.

The V and J genes are TRBV20-1 and TRBJ1-5; TRBD1 might be the D (5 bases). Trimming shortened V by 0 bases and J by 2 bases, and 14 bases separated the two germline ends. The CDR3 contains 16 residues. Germline lookup yields CDR1 DFQATT and CDR2 SNEGSKA (reference sequence). The CDR3: CSARDIGEGGNQPQHF. The CDR3 DNA follows: TGCAGTGCTAGAGATATTGGGGAAGGGGGCAATCAGCCCCAGCATTTT.

The chain carries TRBV28 and TRBJ1-2; D is uncertain. The V end lost 7 bases, the J end lost 5 bases, and 17 bases lay between the germline ends. Germline V CDR1 and CDR2: MDHEN, SYDVKM. The CDR3 is made up of 14 amino acids. In DNA, the CDR3 is TGTGCCAGCAATCCCCCCGGACGAGGATATGGCTACACCTTC. As protein: CASNPPGRGYGYTF.

This clonotype was recorded at least ten times. V usage is TRBV12-3 or TRBV12-4 and J usage is TRBJ1-3, with D tentatively TRBD1 (5 bases). The CDR3 has 14 residues. V shed 6 bases and J shed 0 bases, with 9 bases lying between them. For the CDR3, the DNA is TGTGCCAGCAGCCCAGACAGCTCTGGAAACACCATATATTTT. This encodes CASSPDSSGNTIYF.

J is TRBJ2-7 and V is TRBV29-1; D is possibly TRBD2 (5 bases). CDR1 SQVTM and CDR2 ANQGSEA come from the germline V gene. Trimming left V 0 bases short and J 3 bases short, with 12 bases between. The CDR3 has 14 residues. CDR3 protein: CSVEDRGSHYEQYF. For the CDR3, the DNA is TGCAGCGTTGAAGATCGGGGTTCCCACTACGAGCAGTACTTC.

V and J are TRBV12-3 or TRBV12-4 and TRBJ1-1, with 7 bases identical to TRBD1. Losses at the gene ends were 1 base for V and 3 bases for J; bases not matched to a gene: 5. CDR3 length equals 15 residues. The CDR3 DNA reads as TGTGCCAGCAGTTTAGGCTCCGGGACAGACACTGAAGCTTTCTTT. Translating it yields CASSLGSGTDTEAFF.

The rearrangement joins TRBV7-9 to TRBJ2-2, with D possibly TRBD2 on 6 matching bases. V was shortened by 1 base and J by 5 bases, with 11 bases between the two germline ends. The CDR3 is made up of 15 amino acids. In germline, CDR1 is SEHNR, CDR2 FQNEAQ (reference sequence). The CDR3: CASSLEASVTGELFF. CDR3 DNA sequence: TGTGCCAGCAGCTTAGAGGCTAGCGTGACCGGGGAGCTGTTTTTT.

This clonotype was recorded many times. The V gene is TRBV7-8, the J gene TRBJ2-2, with D possibly matching TRBD1 (5 bases). The CDR3 runs 18 residues. V was trimmed by 4 bases and J by 0 bases, leaving 18 bases between them. Germline CDR1 and CDR2: SGHVS and FQNEAQ. In nucleotides, the CDR3 is TGTGCCAGCAGCTCAGGGTGGGGATACGCTACGAACACCGGGGAGCTGTTTTTT. It yields the protein CASSSGWGYATNTGELFF.

In this sample, this clonotype turned up a few times. This chain links TRBV9 with TRBJ1-5; D may be TRBD1 (5 bases). The CDR3 has 14 amino acids. CDR1 and CDR2 from the germline V gene are SGDLS and YYNGEE. The V gene lost 0 bases and the J gene lost 5 bases, with 9 bases spanning the gap. Here the CDR3 reads CASSVDLTDQPQHF. Here the CDR3 DNA reads TGTGCCAGCAGCGTAGATTTGACAGATCAGCCCCAGCATTTT.

Only a few counts were recorded for this clonotype. The chain links TRBV12-3 or TRBV12-4 to TRBJ2-6, with TRBD1 matching over 11 bases. V gave up 6 bases and J gave up 3 bases; unmatched junction bases: 4. The CDR3 runs to 16 residues. CDR3 protein: CASRRTGGFGANVLTF. For the CDR3, the DNA is TGTGCCAGCAGAAGGACAGGGGGCTTTGGGGCCAACGTCCTGACTTTC.